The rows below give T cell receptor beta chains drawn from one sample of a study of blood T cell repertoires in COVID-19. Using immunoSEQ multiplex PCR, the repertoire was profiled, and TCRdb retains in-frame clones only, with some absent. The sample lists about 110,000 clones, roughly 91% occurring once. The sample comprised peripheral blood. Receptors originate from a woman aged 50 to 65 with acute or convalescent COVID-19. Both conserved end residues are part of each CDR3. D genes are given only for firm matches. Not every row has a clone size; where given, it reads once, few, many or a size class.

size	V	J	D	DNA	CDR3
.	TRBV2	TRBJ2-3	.	TGTGCCAGTGAGCGGGACATTTCGAACACAGATACGCAGTATTTT	CASERDISNTDTQYF
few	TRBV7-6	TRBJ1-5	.	TGTGCCAGCAGCTTAGAGGGAGGGTTGGGGCAGCCCCAGCATTTT	CASSLEGGLGQPQHF
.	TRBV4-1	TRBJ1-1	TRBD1	TGCGCCAGCAGCCAAGCCCGGACAGGGAAGAACCCTGAAGCTTTCTTT	CASSQARTGKNPEAFF
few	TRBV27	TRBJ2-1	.	TGTGCCAGCAGTTTGGGTCCTAGCGTAGAGCAGTTCTTC	CASSLGPSVEQFF
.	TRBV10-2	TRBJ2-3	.	TGCGCCAGCAGTGTTCTAGCAGATACGCAGTATTTT	CASSVLADTQYF
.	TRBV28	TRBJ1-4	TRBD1	TGTGCCAGCAGTTTATGGGACAGGGCCAGATTTGGGACTAATGAAAAACTGTTTTTT	CASSLWDRARFGTNEKLFF
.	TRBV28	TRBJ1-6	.	TGTGCCAGCAGTTTCGCGAATTCACCCCTCCACTTT	CASSFANSPLHF
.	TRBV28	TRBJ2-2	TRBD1	TGTGCCAGCAGCTTGGGGACAGGGAGGGCCGGGGAGCTGTTTTTT	CASSLGTGRAGELFF
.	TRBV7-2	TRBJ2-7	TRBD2	TGTGCCAGCAGCTTGGGACTAGCGGGAGATAACTACGAGCAGTACTTC	CASSLGLAGDNYEQYF
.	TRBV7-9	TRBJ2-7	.	TGTGCCAGCAGCCGACTCGGACAGCTCTACGAGCAGTACTTC	CASSRLGQLYEQYF
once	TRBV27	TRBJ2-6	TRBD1	TGTGCCAGCAGTATGGACAGGGGACCCTCTGGGGCCAACGTCCTGACTTTC	CASSMDRGPSGANVLTF
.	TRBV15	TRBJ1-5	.	TGTGCCACCAGCAGAGGAACAGACTACTCCGCGCCCCAGCATTTT	CATSRGTDYSAPQHF
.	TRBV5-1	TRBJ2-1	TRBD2	TGCGCCAGCAGCTATAATAGCGGGAGCAACAATGAGCAGTTCTTC	CASSYNSGSNNEQFF
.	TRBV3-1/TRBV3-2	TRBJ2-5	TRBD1	TGTGCCAGCAGCCAAGATAGAGCAGGGGGCCTTGGATCCCAGTACTTC	CASSQDRAGGLGSQYF
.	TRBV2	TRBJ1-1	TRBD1	TGTGCCAGCAGCGGACAGGGGATAAATGAAGCTTTCTTT	CASSGQGINEAFF
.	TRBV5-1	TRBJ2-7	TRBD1	TGCGCCAGCAGCTTCCGGGAAGGGGGCAGCGAACGCGAGCAGTACTTC	CASSFREGGSEREQYF
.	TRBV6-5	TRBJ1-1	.	TGTGCCAGCAGTTACTCGATGCAGGGATTCACTGAAGCTTTCTTT	CASSYSMQGFTEAFF
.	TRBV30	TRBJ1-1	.	TGTGCCTGGAGTTCCCCGGGTGGGACTGAAGCTTTCTTT	CAWSSPGGTEAFF
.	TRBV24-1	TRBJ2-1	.	TGTGCCACCAGGGATACCGGGTGGCAGCAGTTCTTC	CATRDTGWQQFF
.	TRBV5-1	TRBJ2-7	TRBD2	TGCGCCAGCAGCGCCGGACTAGCGGGAGGTCCCTCCTACGAGCAGTACTTC	CASSAGLAGGPSYEQYF
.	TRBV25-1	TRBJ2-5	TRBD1	TGTGCCAGCAGTGAAATCGGGACAGGGAAGCAAGAGACCCAGTACTTC	CASSEIGTGKQETQYF
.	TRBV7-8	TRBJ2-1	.	TGTGCCAGCAGCTTAGCGGACTTCATCAATGAGCAGTTCTTC	CASSLADFINEQFF
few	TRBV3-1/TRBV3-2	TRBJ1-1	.	TGTGCCAGCAGCCTTTCCGGGAATGCTAACACTGAAGCTTTCTTT	CASSLSGNANTEAFF
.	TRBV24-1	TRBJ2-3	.	TGTGCCACCACCGGGACGATGGGAGGTAGAGATACGCAGTATTTT	CATTGTMGGRDTQYF
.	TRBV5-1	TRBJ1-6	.	TGCGCCAGCAGCTTGTCCGGGATGAATTCACCCCTCCACTTT	CASSLSGMNSPLHF
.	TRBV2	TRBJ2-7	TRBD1	TGTGCCAGCAAGGGACAGCTCACCTACGAGCAGTACTTC	CASKGQLTYEQYF
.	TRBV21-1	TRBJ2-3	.	.	CASSSPVGQGAGTDTQYF
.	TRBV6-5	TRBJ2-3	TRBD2	TGTGCCAGCAGCCTGACTAGCGGGAGTACAGATACGCAGTATTTT	CASSLTSGSTDTQYF
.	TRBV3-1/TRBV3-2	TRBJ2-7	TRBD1	TGTGCCAGCAGCCAAGGTTCAACAGGGGGGTTGAACGAGCAGTACTTC	CASSQGSTGGLNEQYF
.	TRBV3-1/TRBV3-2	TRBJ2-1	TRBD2	TGTGCCAGCAGCCAAGTCGGGAGGGTGAATGAGCAGTTCTTC	CASSQVGRVNEQFF
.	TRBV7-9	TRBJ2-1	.	TGTGCCAGCAGCCGCACACGGAGCTCCTACAATGAGCAGTTCTTC	CASSRTRSSYNEQFF
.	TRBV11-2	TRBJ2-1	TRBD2	TGTGCCAGCAGCTCACATAGCGGGAGGGTAAGTGAGCAGTTCTTC	CASSSHSGRVSEQFF
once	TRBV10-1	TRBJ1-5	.	TGCGCCATCCAGATGGGCAATCAGCCCCAGCATTTT	CAIQMGNQPQHF
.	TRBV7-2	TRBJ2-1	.	TGTGCCAGCAGCCAATTTATCGGGACTTACAATGAGCAGTTCTTC	CASSQFIGTYNEQFF
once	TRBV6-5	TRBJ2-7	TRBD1	TGTGCCAGCAGGTCGGGACAGACGAGTTTCGAGCAGTACTTC	CASRSGQTSFEQYF
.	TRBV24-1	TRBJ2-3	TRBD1	TGTGCCACCAGTAGGGTGACAGGGGGCACAGATACGCAGTATTTT	CATSRVTGGTDTQYF
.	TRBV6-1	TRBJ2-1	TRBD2	TGTGCCAGCAGTCAAGCGGGAGGCTCCTACAATGAGCAGTTCTTC	CASSQAGGSYNEQFF
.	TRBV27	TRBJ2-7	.	TGTGCCAGCAGTTTAAGGGACAAGCAGTACTTC	CASSLRDKQYF
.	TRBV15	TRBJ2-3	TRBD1	TGTGCCACCAGCAGCCAAGGGGGCACGGATACGCAGTATTTT	CATSSQGGTDTQYF
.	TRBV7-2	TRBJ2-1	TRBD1	TGTGCCAGCAGCTTGAGGGGGCCCGGTCCGGGTGAGCAGTTCTTC	CASSLRGPGPGEQFF
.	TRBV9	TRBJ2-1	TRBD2	TGTGCCAGCAGCGGGACTAGCGGGTATATGGCCTACAATGAGCAGTTCTTC	CASSGTSGYMAYNEQFF
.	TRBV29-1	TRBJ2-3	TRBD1	TGCAGTGTTAAGACAGGGGATTGGACAGATACGCAGTATTTT	CSVKTGDWTDTQYF
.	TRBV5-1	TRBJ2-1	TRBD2	TGCGCCAGCAGTTCCGTGACTAGCGGGAACAATGAGCAGTTCTTC	CASSSVTSGNNEQFF
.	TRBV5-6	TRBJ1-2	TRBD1	TGTGCCAGCAGCTCTGCCGGGACAGGGGGCCCCTGGGACTATGGCTACACCTTC	CASSSAGTGGPWDYGYTF
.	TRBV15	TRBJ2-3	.	TGTGCCACCAGCAGAGTCGGGGATACGCAGTATTTT	CATSRVGDTQYF
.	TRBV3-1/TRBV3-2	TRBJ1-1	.	TGTGCCAGCAGCCGAGAGGGTGGGGGGAAGCCTGAAGCTTTCTTT	CASSREGGGKPEAFF
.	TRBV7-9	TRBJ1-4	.	TGTGCCAGCAGCAAGGACGGGGTGAATGAAAAACTGTTTTTT	CASSKDGVNEKLFF
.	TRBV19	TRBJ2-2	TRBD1	TGTGCCAGTCGGACAGGGTGGAACACCGGGGAGCTGTTTTTT	CASRTGWNTGELFF
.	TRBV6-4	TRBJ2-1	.	TGTGCCAGCAGTGAGGTGGGCAGGCCCTACAATGAGCAGTTCTTC	CASSEVGRPYNEQFF
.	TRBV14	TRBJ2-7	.	TGTGCCAGCAGCCAAGCCCCCGGGTACCCTTACGAGCAGTACTTC	CASSQAPGYPYEQYF
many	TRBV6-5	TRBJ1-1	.	TGTGCCAGCAGTTACGCAGGGCGGGGGGCTGAAGCTTTCTTT	CASSYAGRGAEAFF
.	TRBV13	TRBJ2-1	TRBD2	TGTGCCAGCAGACGGACTAGCGGGAGGGTTGATGAGCAGTTCTTC	CASRRTSGRVDEQFF
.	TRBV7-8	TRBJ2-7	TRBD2	TGTGCCAGCAGCCTTGGGACTAGCGGGAGGGTGGGTTACGAGCAGTACTTC	CASSLGTSGRVGYEQYF
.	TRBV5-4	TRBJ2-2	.	TGTGCCAGCAGCTTTATTGGAGAGGCCGGGGAGCTGTTTTTT	CASSFIGEAGELFF